This passage covers 23 T cell receptor beta chains from one sample sequenced in a study of blood T cell repertoires in COVID-19. Some clones are missing from TCRdb's copy, which holds only in-frame ones; the method was immunoSEQ multiplex PCR. The sample shows about 170,000 clones, 80% to 85% of them seen only once. Sequenced material: peripheral blood. Every receptor here comes from a woman in her 70s with COVID-19, enrolled during active disease.

The chain recombines TRBV6-1 with TRBJ2-1; unclear D gene. The CDR3 contains 11 residues. V lost 1 base to trimming and J lost 13 bases, with 8 bases between them. In germline, CDR1 is MNHNS, CDR2 SASEGT. This chain's CDR3 is CASSEVGYQFF. CDR3 nucleotides: TGTGCCAGCAGTGAAGTGGGCTACCAGTTCTTC.

This sequence joins TRBV5-8 and TRBJ1-2; D not certain. CDR1 and CDR2 (germline): SGHTS, YDEGEE. V was cut by 5 bases and J by 0 bases, with 14 bases left in between. The CDR3 has 15 amino acids. The CDR3 nucleotides are TGTGCCAGCAGTCGCGGACTTACCTCTAACTATGGCTACACCTTC. It is translated as CASSRGLTSNYGYTF.

This sequence joins TRBV7-9 and TRBJ2-1; possible D gene TRBD2, 6 bases. The CDR3 length is 17 residues. Between the trimmed V and J ends, which lost 5 bases and 5 bases, there was a span of 22 bases. The germline V gene encodes CDR1 SEHNR and CDR2 FQNEAQ (reference sequence). DNA of the CDR3: TGTGCCAGCAGCCTCACATTTAGCGGAGACCCGAACAATGAGCAGTTCTTC. This encodes CASSLTFSGDPNNEQFF.

The chain joins TRBV28 to TRBJ2-1; the match to TRBD2 covers 7 bases. CDR1 is MDHEN and CDR2 is SYDVKM in the germline V gene. The CDR3 covers 14 residues. The ends lost 6 bases at V and 6 bases at J; junction bases unmatched: 8. CDR3 sequence: CASSRLADANEQFF. The CDR3 DNA reads TGTGCCAGCAGCCGTCTAGCGGACGCCAATGAGCAGTTCTTC.

In its sample, this clone was seen a few times. The V and J genes are TRBV28 and TRBJ2-7; D unresolved. The length of the CDR3 is 14 residues. V dropped 2 bases and J dropped 3 bases, with 11 bases sitting between them. Germline values: CDR1 MDHEN, CDR2 SYDVKM. The CDR3 nucleotides are TGTGCCAGCAGTTTACGGTCATTTGACTACGAGCAGTACGTC. It is translated as CASSLRSFDYEQYV.

The chain joins TRBV28 to TRBJ1-1; D is uncertain. Germline V gene data show CDR1 as MDHEN and CDR2 as SYDVKM. Trimming removed 6 bases at V and 0 bases at J, with 11 bases between. There are 14 residues in the CDR3. CDR3 residues: CASRSTVMNTEAFF. CDR3 bases: TGTGCCAGCAGGTCAACGGTCATGAACACTGAAGCTTTCTTT.

Comment on this clone: The junction departs from germline at one end; a sequencing error may be responsible. The rearrangement links TRBV2 to TRBJ2-2, with TRBD2 as a possible D gene (5 bases). The CDR3 totals 11 residues. Germline V gene sequence: CDR1 SNHLY, CDR2 FYNNEI. CDR3 bases: TGTGCCAGCAGGTCCACCGGGAAGCTGTTTTTT. It codes for CASRSTGKLFF.

The chain uses TRBV4-2 and TRBJ2-1; TRBD2 matches 9 bases. Germline trimming cut 0 bases from V and 2 bases from J; bases unmatched to any gene: 2. CDR1 and CDR2 (germline): LGHNA, YNFKEQ. This CDR3 comprises 16 residues. The CDR3 sequence: CASSQDERGAYNEQFF. The CDR3 DNA is TGTGCCAGCAGCCAAGATGAGCGGGGGGCCTACAATGAGCAGTTCTTC.

This rearrangement joins TRBV13 to TRBJ1-3; 8 bases match TRBD1. CDR3 length: 15 amino acids. Germline CDR1 reads PRHDT; CDR2 reads FYEKMQ (reference sequence). The trim removed 4 bases at V and 4 bases at J, leaving 6 bases unmatched. CDR3 in DNA: TGTGCCAGCAGCTCGGACGGACAGGGAGGAAACACCATATATTTT. Encoded protein: CASSSDGQGGNTIYF.

The chain has TRBV27 and TRBJ1-5, with D possibly matching TRBD1 (5 bases). V shed 6 bases and J shed 6 bases, with 12 bases lying between them. The germline CDR1 and CDR2 sequences are MNHEY and SMNVEV (reference sequence). The CDR3 extends over 13 amino acids. In DNA, the CDR3 is TGTGCCAGCAGGGCAACAGGTAGTCAGCCCCAGCATTTT. Residues: CASRATGSQPQHF.

This clone was picked up a small number of times. The chain has TRBV6-5 and TRBJ1-5; 11 nucleotides match TRBD1. The CDR3 spans 15 residues. Unmatched junction bases numbered 3, after V lost 6 bases and J lost 2 bases. CDR1 and CDR2 from the germline V gene are MNHEY and SVGAGI. The CDR3 sequence is CASRDRGLRNQPQHF. The CDR3 DNA reads as TGTGCCAGCAGGGACAGGGGGCTGCGCAATCAGCCCCAGCATTTT.

The V gene is TRBV19, the J gene TRBJ2-2, with D possibly TRBD1 on 5 matching bases. The germline V gene encodes CDR1 LNHDA and CDR2 SQIVND (reference sequence). V lost 8 bases, J lost 1 base, and 14 bases lay in between. The CDR3 has 15 amino acids. The CDR3 here is CASFQGSWNTGELFF. The CDR3 DNA sequence: TGTGCCAGTTTTCAGGGAAGCTGGAACACCGGGGAGCTGTTTTTT.

The rearrangement joins TRBV5-1 to TRBJ2-3; weak D call: TRBD2 (7 bases). This CDR3 contains 16 residues. Germline loops: CDR1 SGHRS, CDR2 YFSETQ. V gave up 6 bases and J gave up 0 bases, with 17 bases separating them. CDR3 DNA: TGCGCCAGCATCCCCGGGGGGCATACTAGCACAGATACGCAGTATTTT. Residues: CASIPGGHTSTDTQYF.

The CDR3: CASRDRVVYGTEAFF. The CDR3 coding sequence is TGTGCCAGCCGGGACAGGGTGGTATATGGCACTGAAGCTTTCTTT. V is TRBV6-5 and J is TRBJ1-1; the match to TRBD1 covers 9 bases. Trimming took 8 bases from V and 4 from J; bases not matched to a gene: 11. Germline CDR1 and CDR2: MNHEY and SVGAGI. The CDR3 extends over 15 amino acids.

J is TRBJ1-1 and V is TRBV19; possible D gene TRBD1, 5 bases. In germline, CDR1 is LNHDA, CDR2 SQIVND (reference sequence). Trimming cost V 3 bases and J 0 bases, with 17 bases left between them. CDR3 length: 17 amino acids. In DNA, the CDR3 is TGTGCCAGTAGTATTCTGGGAAGAAGGGGCATGAACACTGAAGCTTTCTTT. It translates to CASSILGRRGMNTEAFF.

This chain joins TRBV15 and TRBJ2-7; D is perhaps TRBD2 (6 bases). Per germline, CDR1 LNHNV and CDR2 YYDKDF (reference sequence). The CDR3 spans 13 residues. V was clipped by 5 bases and J by 3 bases, with 11 bases between them. The CDR3 DNA reads TGTGCCACCAGCCCAGGGACTTTCTACGAGCAGTACTTC. Amino acids: CATSPGTFYEQYF.

The genes are TRBV29-1 and TRBJ1-1; 7 bases fit TRBD1. Unmatched junction bases numbered 5, after V lost 5 bases and J lost 5 bases. Germline V lookup: CDR1 SQVTM, CDR2 ANQGSEA. The CDR3 loop spans 12 amino acids. CDR3 DNA sequence: TGCAGCGTTTTGACAGGGCGGACTGAAGCTTTCTTT. Its translation is CSVLTGRTEAFF.

This clone was detected only once. CDR3 in DNA: TGTGCCACCAGCAGAGATGGTCAGGTCCTGGCTTTCTTT. This sequence encodes CATSRDGQVLAFF. The chain carries TRBV15 and TRBJ1-1; no firm D call. The germline V gene has CDR1 LNHNV and CDR2 YYDKDF (reference sequence). V was shortened by 0 bases and J by 11 bases, with 13 bases between the two germline ends. This CDR3 has 13 residues.

Only a few counts were recorded for this clone. The gene calls are TRBV5-6 and TRBJ2-6, with 8 bases that match TRBD1. The length of the CDR3 is 16 residues. J lost 2 bases, V lost 2 bases, and 3 bases had no gene match. Germline loops: CDR1 SGHDT, CDR2 YYEEEE. The CDR3 sequence is CASSLLTGAGANVLTF. CDR3 in DNA: TGTGCCAGCAGCTTATTGACAGGGGCTGGGGCCAACGTCCTGACTTTC.

The genes are TRBV14 and TRBJ1-1; D unresolved. CDR3 size: 12 residues. Per the germline V gene, CDR1 is SGHDN and CDR2 is FVKESK. V gave up 4 bases and J gave up 7 bases, with 10 bases separating them. CDR3 in DNA: TGTGCCAGCAGCCCAGGCGGGGTTGAAGCTTTCTTT. Its protein is CASSPGGVEAFF.

V and J are TRBV30 and TRBJ1-2, with TRBD1 matching over 8 bases. V lost 2 bases, J lost 4 bases, and 3 bases stayed unmatched. CDR3 length equals 13 residues. Germline loops: CDR1 GTSNPN, CDR2 SVGIG (reference sequence). In DNA, the CDR3 is TGTGCCTGGAGTTCCGGGACAGGCTATGGCTACACCTTC. It specifies CAWSSGTGYGYTF. Looking up the rest from reference TRBV30 and TRBJ1-2 gives the full variable domain: SQTIHQWPATLVQPVGSPLSLECTVEGTSNPNLYWYRQAAGRGLQLLFYSVGIGQISSEVPQNLSASRPQDRQFILSSKKLLLSDSGFYLCAWSSGTGYGYTFGSGTRLTVV.

This chain links TRBV27 with TRBJ1-2; 10 positions match TRBD1. This CDR3 has 15 residues. Trimming at V came to 2 bases and at J to 4 bases, leaving 4 bases not matched to a gene. Per the germline V gene, CDR1 is MNHEY and CDR2 is SMNVEV (reference sequence). CDR3 protein: CASSLDRGQGYGYTF. CDR3 coding DNA: TGTGCCAGCAGTTTAGACAGGGGGCAAGGCTATGGCTACACCTTC.

The chain is built from TRBV5-1 and TRBJ1-6, with a possible D match to TRBD1 (6 bases). V lost 0 bases, J lost 7 bases, and 11 bases lay in between. This CDR3 has 15 residues. Germline assignment: CDR1 SGHRS and CDR2 YFSETQ. Here the CDR3 reads CASSLGQGSNSPLHF. The CDR3 region has the DNA TGCGCCAGCAGCTTGGGTCAGGGGTCGAATTCACCCCTCCACTTT.